This entry lists 10 T cell receptor beta chains sequenced from one sample in a study of T cells after yellow fever vaccination (dated by TCRdb to about 2019). The treatment or condition label, read with the paper, signifies: live attenuated yellow fever vaccine strain. Library creation used 5' RACE. TCRdb names Illumina HiSeq 2500 as the instrument used. The public reads were quality trimmed at Q25 with fastp and then assembled into clones with MiXCR by TCRdb, keeping productive beta chains. For every CDR3 protein sequence, its rows merge into one entry that carries the most common genes and DNA. The sample table lists 20,000 to 25,000 distinct CDR3 sequences, around 5% of them with a count of one. The top ten clones comprise roughly 20% of the sample. Sample: PBMCs, either bulk or a sorted T-cell subset (CD4+, CD8+, memory, or dextramer-sorted; not recorded which), taken 45 days after the first yellow fever vaccination. The receptors come from a young man who received the YFV17D yellow fever vaccine.

This clonotype has at least ten counts. The chain couples TRBV20-1 to TRBJ2-2, with D unresolved. V lost 0 bases and J lost 5, with 7 bases in between. From germline, CDR1 is DFQATT and CDR2 SNEGSKA (reference sequence). This CDR3 comprises 13 residues. The CDR3 DNA reads TGCAGTGCTAGAGATTCTAGGACCGGGGAGCTGTTTTTT. It yields the protein CSARDSRTGELFF.

This clonotype was seen ten or more times. The rearrangement uses TRBV7-2 and TRBJ2-5; D unclear. The germline V gene has CDR1 SGHTA and CDR2 FQGNSA. V shed 1 base and J shed 4 bases, with 7 bases lying between them. This CDR3 region has 13 residues. The CDR3 nucleotides are TGTGCCAGCAGCTTAGTGAAGGGAGAGACCCAGTACTTC. Its protein is CASSLVKGETQYF.

In its sample, this clonotype was seen many times. The CDR3 reads CASSYTAGQSDTEAFF. For the CDR3, the DNA is TGTGCCAGCAGTTACACGGCAGGTCAATCGGACACTGAAGCTTTCTTT. The V and J genes are TRBV6-5 and TRBJ1-1, with no clear D. The germline V and J ends were trimmed by 2 bases and 3 bases, with 16 bases remaining between them. The CDR3 is 16 amino acids. CDR1 and CDR2 from the germline V gene are MNHEY and SVGAGI.

This clonotype has at least ten counts. The chain is built from TRBV10-3 and TRBJ1-5, with a tentative D call TRBD1 (5 bases). The CDR3 consists of 15 residues. Germline values: CDR1 ENHRY, CDR2 SYGVKD. Trimming took 7 bases from V and 4 from J, leaving 17 bases between them. The CDR3 DNA reads TGTGCCATCAAAAAGGACGGACAACATAATCAGCCCCAGCATTTT. Translating gives CAIKKDGQHNQPQHF.

The chain combines TRBV3-1 with TRBJ1-6; D might be TRBD1 (5 bases). V shed 2 bases and J shed 8 bases, with 10 bases lying between them. The germline V gene has CDR1 LGHDT and CDR2 YNNKEL (reference sequence). The CDR3 covers 14 residues. CDR3: CASSQFGGDSPLHF. For the CDR3, the DNA is TGTGCCAGCAGCCAATTCGGAGGGGATTCACCCCTCCACTTT.

This clonotype has ten or more counts. V and J are TRBV4-3 and TRBJ2-2; D uncertain. The germline CDR1 and CDR2 sequences are LGHNA and YSLEER. The germline V and J ends were trimmed by 0 bases and 3 bases, with 5 bases remaining between them. The length of the CDR3 is 14 residues. CDR3 sequence reads: CASSQEADTGELFF. The CDR3 DNA is TGCGCCAGCAGCCAAGAGGCGGACACCGGGGAGCTGTTTTTT.

This clonotype has ten or more counts. This rearrangement joins TRBV4-2 to TRBJ2-4, with TRBD1 matching over 11 bases. With 0 bases clipped from V and 8 bases from J, the junction kept 9 bases outside the gene matches. CDR1 is LGHNA, CDR2 YNFKEQ, per germline. There are 17 residues in the CDR3. CDR3 DNA: TGTGCCAGCAGCCAAGATTGGGCGGGGACAGGGGGATACATTCAGTACTTC. Protein: CASSQDWAGTGGYIQYF.

This clonotype was observed many times. The chain carries TRBV5-1 and TRBJ2-3; 7 bases are shared with TRBD2. Germline V lookup: CDR1 SGHRS, CDR2 YFSETQ. Germline trimming cut 4 bases from V and 0 bases from J; bases unmatched to any gene: 8. The CDR3 runs 16 residues. CDR3 in DNA: TGCGCCAGCAGCGGGGAACTAGCGCTTAGCACAGATACGCAGTATTTT. It yields the protein CASSGELALSTDTQYF.

The table lists this clonotype with many counts. The V gene is TRBV20-1, the J gene TRBJ2-5, with 7 bases aligning to TRBD1. The ends lost 3 bases at V and 0 bases at J; junction bases unmatched: 4. CDR1 DFQATT and CDR2 SNEGSKA come from the germline V gene (reference sequence). This CDR3 is 14 amino acids long. CDR3 nucleotides: TGCAGTGCTAGGCCCGGGACAGACCAAGAGACCCAGTACTTC. It specifies CSARPGTDQETQYF.

This clonotype was observed many times. This chain joins TRBV9 and TRBJ2-4, with D perhaps matching TRBD1 or TRBD2 (5 bases each). Per germline, CDR1 SGDLS and CDR2 YYNGEE. The CDR3 has 15 amino acids. With 4 bases removed from V and 7 bases from J, the gap between germline ends came to 18 bases. CDR3 sequence (DNA): TGTGCCAGCAGCCTCTTCGGGACCGTGACTAACATTCAGTACTTC. Translating it yields CASSLFGTVTNIQYF.